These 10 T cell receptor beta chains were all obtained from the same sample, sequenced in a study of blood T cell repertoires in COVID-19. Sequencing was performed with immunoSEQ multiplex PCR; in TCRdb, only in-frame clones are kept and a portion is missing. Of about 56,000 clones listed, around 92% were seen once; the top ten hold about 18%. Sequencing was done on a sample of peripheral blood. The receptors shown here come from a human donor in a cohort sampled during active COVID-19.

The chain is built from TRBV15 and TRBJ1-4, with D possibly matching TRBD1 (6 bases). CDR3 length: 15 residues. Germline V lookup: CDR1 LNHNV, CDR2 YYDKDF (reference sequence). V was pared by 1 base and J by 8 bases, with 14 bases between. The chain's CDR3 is CATSRGSGEGEKLFF. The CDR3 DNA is TGTGCCACCAGCAGAGGGTCAGGGGAAGGAGAAAAACTGTTTTTT.

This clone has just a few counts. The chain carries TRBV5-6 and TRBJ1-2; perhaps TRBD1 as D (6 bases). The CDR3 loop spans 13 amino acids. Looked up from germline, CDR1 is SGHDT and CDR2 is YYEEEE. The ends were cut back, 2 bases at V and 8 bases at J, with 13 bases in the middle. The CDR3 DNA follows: TGTGCCAGCAGCTTACGGGGGGCGGGAGGCTACACCTTC. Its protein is CASSLRGAGGYTF.

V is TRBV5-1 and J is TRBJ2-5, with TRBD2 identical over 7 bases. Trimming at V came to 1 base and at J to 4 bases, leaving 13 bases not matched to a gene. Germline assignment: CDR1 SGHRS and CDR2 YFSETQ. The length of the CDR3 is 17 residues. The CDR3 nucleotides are TGCGCCAGCAGCTTGTCAAGCCCGCAGCGGGGTGGAGAGACCCAGTACTTC. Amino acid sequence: CASSLSSPQRGGETQYF.

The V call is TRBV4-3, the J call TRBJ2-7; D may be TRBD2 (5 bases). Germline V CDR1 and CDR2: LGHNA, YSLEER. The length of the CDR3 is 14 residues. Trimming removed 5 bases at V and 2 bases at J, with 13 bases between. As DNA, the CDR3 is TGCGCCAGCAGCTTAAATAGCGCTGCCTACGAGCAGTACTTC. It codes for CASSLNSAAYEQYF.

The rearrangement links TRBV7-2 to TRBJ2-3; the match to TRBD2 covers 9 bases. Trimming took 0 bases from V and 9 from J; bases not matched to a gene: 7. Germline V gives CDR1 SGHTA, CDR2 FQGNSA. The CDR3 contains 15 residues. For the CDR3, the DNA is TGTGCCAGCAGCTTAGCCGGCGGGGGGGCCAGGACGCAGTATTTT. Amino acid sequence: CASSLAGGGARTQYF.

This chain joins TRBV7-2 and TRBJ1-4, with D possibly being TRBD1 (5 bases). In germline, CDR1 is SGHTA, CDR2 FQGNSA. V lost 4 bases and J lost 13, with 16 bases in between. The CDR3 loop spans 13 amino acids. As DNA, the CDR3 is TGTGCCAGCAGCTCGCCGGGGGGAACAATACTGTTTTTT. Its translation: CASSSPGGTILFF.

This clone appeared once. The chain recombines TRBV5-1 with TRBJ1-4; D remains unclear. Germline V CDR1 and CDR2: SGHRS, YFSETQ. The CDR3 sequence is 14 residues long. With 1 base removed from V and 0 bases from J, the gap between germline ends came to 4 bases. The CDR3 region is CASSLFTTNEKLFF. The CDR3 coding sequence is TGCGCCAGCAGCTTGTTTACAACTAATGAAAAACTGTTTTTT.

In DNA, the CDR3 is TGTGCCAGCAGCCGAGGGAGTCCCTACGAGCAGTACTTC. It is translated as CASSRGSPYEQYF. V and J are TRBV6-5 and TRBJ2-7; a weak D match, TRBD2 (5 bases). The CDR3 extends over 13 amino acids. Germline CDR1 reads MNHEY; CDR2 reads SVGAGI. Trimming stripped 6 bases from V and 2 bases from J, with 11 bases between.

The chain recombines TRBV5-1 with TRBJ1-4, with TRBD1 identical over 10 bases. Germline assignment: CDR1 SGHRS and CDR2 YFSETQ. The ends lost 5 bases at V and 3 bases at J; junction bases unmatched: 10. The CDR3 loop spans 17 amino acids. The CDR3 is CASRRGQGGWANEKLFF. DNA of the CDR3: TGCGCCAGCAGGCGCGGACAGGGGGGATGGGCTAATGAAAAACTGTTTTTT.

The CDR3 protein is CASSFQGFSNQPQHF. In DNA, the CDR3 is TGTGCCAGTAGTTTCCAGGGGTTTAGCAATCAGCCCCAGCATTTT. The chain employs TRBV19 and TRBJ1-5; possibly TRBD1 for D (6 bases). Germline V gene lookup returns CDR1 LNHDA and CDR2 SQIVND (reference sequence). The CDR3 spans 15 residues. The V end was cut by 5 bases, the J end by 0 bases, with 11 bases between.